At least ten counts were recorded for the clone carrying this T cell receptor beta chain. Antigen specificity is unknown. The sample comes from a study of T cells after yellow fever vaccination. General study points: Contamination by abundant bulk-population clonotypes could be present in FACS-sorted repertoires. The booster response re-showed most primary clones: around 96% CD4, around 87% CD8.

TCRdb independently ran MiXCR on the 5' RACE reads; one entry per CDR3 protein. The sample consists of 100,000 to 150,000 distinct CDR3 sequences, approximately 7% of them appearing once. V gave up 1 base and J gave up 4 bases; unmatched junction bases: 6. CDR1 is SGHTA, CDR2 FQGNSA, per germline. CDR3 size: 16 residues. The specimen was CD4+ T cells sorted from PBMCs, collected roughly 10 days after the first yellow fever vaccination. The chain carries TRBV7-2 and TRBJ2-1, with 8 bases matching TRBD2. This sequence was found in a man aged 18 to 30 who received the YFV17D yellow fever vaccine. The CDR3 reads CASSLESGGGYNEQFF. Here the CDR3 DNA reads TGTGCCAGCAGCTTAGAGTCCGGGGGGGGGTACAATGAGCAGTTCTTC.